The 17 T cell receptor beta chains below come from one sample, sequenced in a study of T cell responses to AZD1222 COVID-19 vaccine. Sequencing used immunoSEQ multiplex PCR; TCRdb keeps in-frame clones, though not all of them. Here the sample spans nearly 110,000 clones, roughly 90% being singletons. The sample was peripheral blood, taken 28 days after the second AZD1222 dose. Every receptor here comes from an adult who received the AZD1222 COVID-19 vaccine.

The rearrangement joins TRBV7-9 to TRBJ1-4; 7 nucleotides match TRBD1. Germline lookup yields CDR1 SEHNR and CDR2 FQNEAQ (reference sequence). The CDR3 is 15 residues long. The V segment lost 4 bases and the J segment 2 bases; nucleotides outside the gene matches: 4. As DNA, the CDR3 is TGTGCCAGCAGCTCTACAGGGGTCACTAATGAAAAACTGTTTTTT. It yields the protein CASSSTGVTNEKLFF.

The gene calls are TRBV7-9 and TRBJ2-1, with a tentative D call TRBD1 (5 bases). From germline, CDR1 is SEHNR and CDR2 FQNEAQ (reference sequence). V was shortened by 4 bases and J by 7 bases, with 11 bases between the two germline ends. The CDR3 totals 13 residues. The CDR3 DNA reads as TGTGCCAGCAGCTCAGGGTTGGGTAATGAGCAGTTCTTC. This translates into CASSSGLGNEQFF.

V usage is TRBV28 and J usage is TRBJ1-5; a possible D gene is TRBD1 (5 bases). The germline V and J ends were trimmed by 5 bases and 1 base, with 12 bases remaining between them. The CDR3 loop spans 15 amino acids. Germline V gene lookup returns CDR1 MDHEN and CDR2 SYDVKM. The CDR3 DNA sequence: TGTGCCAGCAGTCGTACAGGTGTGAGCAATCAGCCCCAGCATTTT. Amino acids: CASSRTGVSNQPQHF.

The chain joins TRBV30 to TRBJ2-1, with 10 bases matching TRBD2. V was clipped by 4 bases and J by 10 bases; unmatched bases: 16. The CDR3 loop spans 16 amino acids. Germline V CDR1 and CDR2: GTSNPN, SVGIG (reference sequence). This CDR3 reads CAWTSGGTIILQEQFF. CDR3 nucleotide sequence: TGTGCCTGGACTAGCGGGGGCACCATAATACTCCAAGAGCAGTTCTTC.

The chain recombines TRBV30 with TRBJ1-6, with 7 bases fitting TRBD1. Germline V CDR1 and CDR2: GTSNPN, SVGIG (reference sequence). The CDR3 contains 14 residues. Trimming at V came to 5 bases and at J to 5 bases, leaving 6 bases not matched to a gene. This CDR3 is CAWGGDSNNSPLHF. In DNA, the CDR3 is TGTGCCTGGGGGGGGGACAGCAATAATTCACCCCTCCACTTT.

The CDR3 reads CASTFGVYNTYNEQFF. The CDR3 nucleotides read TGTGCCAGCACCTTCGGCGTCTACAACACCTACAATGAGCAGTTCTTC. The V call is TRBV2, the J call TRBJ2-1; D is ambiguous. The V gene lost 7 bases and the J gene lost 2 bases, with 18 bases spanning the gap. There are 16 residues in the CDR3. CDR1 is SNHLY, CDR2 FYNNEI, per germline.

The chain is built from TRBV27 and TRBJ1-1; perhaps TRBD1 as D (5 bases). Germline values: CDR1 MNHEY, CDR2 SMNVEV (reference sequence). Trimming cost V 0 bases and J 5 bases, with 16 bases left between them. The CDR3 sequence is 16 residues long. The CDR3 here is CASSLSIVQGRTEAFF. The CDR3 DNA is TGTGCCAGCAGTTTATCGATAGTCCAGGGTCGGACTGAAGCTTTCTTT.

The chain joins TRBV5-4 to TRBJ2-7; 7 bases map to TRBD2. The CDR3 runs 15 residues. Per germline, CDR1 SGHNT and CDR2 YYREEE (reference sequence). Trimming took 5 bases from V and 0 from J; bases not matched to a gene: 8. The CDR3, as DNA: TGTGCCAGCAGTCTGGGAGGGGAGACCTCCTACGAGCAGTACTTC. It codes for CASSLGGETSYEQYF.

This clone was detected once. The rearrangement joins TRBV5-1 to TRBJ1-6, with D perhaps TRBD1 (5 bases). The CDR3 extends over 17 amino acids. The germline V gene encodes CDR1 SGHRS and CDR2 YFSETQ. Trimming removed 2 bases from V and 4 bases from J, with 16 bases in between. The CDR3 here is CASSLGDSLGYNSPLHF. CDR3 DNA sequence: TGCGCCAGCAGCTTAGGGGACTCCTTGGGATATAATTCACCCCTCCACTTT.

The V gene is TRBV3-1 (or the pseudogene TRBV3-2), the J gene TRBJ2-1; D is undetermined. The CDR3 spans 14 residues. Trimming stripped 0 bases from V and 11 bases from J, with 14 bases between. Germline-derived CDR1 and CDR2 are LGHDT and YNNKEL (reference sequence). This chain's CDR3 is CASSQDSAGRQQFF. The CDR3 nucleotides are TGTGCCAGCAGCCAAGATTCGGCAGGCCGGCAGCAGTTCTTC.

The chain couples TRBV30 to TRBJ1-5; D unclear. V lost 4 bases, J lost 2 bases, and 9 bases lay in between. CDR1 is GTSNPN and CDR2 is SVGIG in the germline V gene (reference sequence). The CDR3 totals 13 residues. The CDR3 protein is CAWTVQGNQPQHF. DNA of the CDR3: TGTGCCTGGACGGTGCAGGGCAATCAGCCCCAGCATTTT.

This clone showed up just once. V and J are TRBV4-1 and TRBJ2-5; 11 positions match TRBD2. The CDR3 length is 19 residues. From germline, CDR1 is MGHRA and CDR2 YSYEKL. Trimming at V came to 0 bases and at J to 4 bases, leaving 13 bases not matched to a gene. The CDR3 sequence is CASSQETLSSGRRGETQYF. The CDR3 DNA is TGCGCCAGCAGCCAAGAGACCCTTTCTAGCGGGAGGAGAGGAGAGACCCAGTACTTC.

The V call is TRBV28, the J call TRBJ2-3, with 8 bases that match TRBD2. The junction had 3 bases not matched to a gene; V was cut back by 3 bases and J by 1 base. Germline CDR1 MDHEN, CDR2 SYDVKM. This CDR3 has 15 residues. The CDR3 bases are TGTGCCAGCAGTTTTAGGACTAGCCGCACAGATACGCAGTATTTT. This sequence encodes CASSFRTSRTDTQYF.

The chain carries TRBV14 and TRBJ1-1; weak D call: TRBD1 (5 bases). This CDR3 spans 15 amino acids. The V gene's germline CDR1 is SGHDN and CDR2 FVKESK. V was trimmed by 1 base and J by 1 base, leaving 10 bases between them. CDR3 region: CASSQVRAGNTEAFF. The CDR3 DNA reads as TGTGCCAGCAGCCAAGTCAGGGCTGGGAACACTGAAGCTTTCTTT.

The chain links TRBV9 to TRBJ2-3; the match to TRBD2 covers 12 bases. The V gene end was trimmed by 0 bases and the J gene end by 4 bases; junction bases not matched to a gene: 9. CDR1 is SGDLS and CDR2 is YYNGEE in the germline V gene. This CDR3 spans 18 amino acids. This CDR3 reads CASSVVASGRAVSDTQYF. CDR3 sequence (DNA): TGTGCCAGCAGCGTAGTGGCTAGCGGGAGGGCCGTTTCAGATACGCAGTATTTT.

The chain is built from TRBV25-1 and TRBJ2-7, with a weak D call TRBD1 (5 bases). V shed 6 bases and J shed 0 bases, with 9 bases lying between them. The CDR3 has 13 amino acids. From germline, CDR1 is MGHDK and CDR2 SYGVNS. The CDR3 sequence is CASRGPSSYEQYF. CDR3 DNA: TGTGCCAGCAGGGGGCCTAGCTCCTACGAGCAGTACTTC.

CDR3 region: CASSLGGHEQYF. The CDR3 DNA is TGTGCCAGCAGCTTAGGGGGTCACGAGCAGTACTTC. The chain recombines TRBV7-9 with TRBJ2-7; D unclear. Germline CDR1 reads SEHNR; CDR2 reads FQNEAQ (reference sequence). Trimming shortened V by 1 base and J by 5 bases, and 6 bases separated the two germline ends. The CDR3 is 12 residues long.